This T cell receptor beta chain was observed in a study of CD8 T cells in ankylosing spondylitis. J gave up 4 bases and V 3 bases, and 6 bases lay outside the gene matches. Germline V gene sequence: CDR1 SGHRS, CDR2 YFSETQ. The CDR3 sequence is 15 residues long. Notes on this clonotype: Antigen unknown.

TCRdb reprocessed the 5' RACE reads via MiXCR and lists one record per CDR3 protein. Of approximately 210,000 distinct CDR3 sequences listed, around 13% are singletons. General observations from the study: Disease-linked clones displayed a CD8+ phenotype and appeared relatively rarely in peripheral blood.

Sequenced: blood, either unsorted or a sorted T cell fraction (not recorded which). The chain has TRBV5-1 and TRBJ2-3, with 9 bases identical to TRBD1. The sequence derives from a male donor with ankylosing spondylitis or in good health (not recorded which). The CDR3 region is CASSSGYRGPDTQYF. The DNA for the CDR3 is TGCGCCAGCAGCTCAGGTTACAGGGGGCCAGATACGCAGTATTTT. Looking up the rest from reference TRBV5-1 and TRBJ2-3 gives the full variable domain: KAGVTQTPRYLIKTRGQQVTLSCSPISGHRSVSWYQQTPGQGLQFLFEYFSETQRNKGNFPGRFSGRQFSNSRSEMNVSTLELGDSALYLCASSSGYRGPDTQYFGPGTRLTVL.